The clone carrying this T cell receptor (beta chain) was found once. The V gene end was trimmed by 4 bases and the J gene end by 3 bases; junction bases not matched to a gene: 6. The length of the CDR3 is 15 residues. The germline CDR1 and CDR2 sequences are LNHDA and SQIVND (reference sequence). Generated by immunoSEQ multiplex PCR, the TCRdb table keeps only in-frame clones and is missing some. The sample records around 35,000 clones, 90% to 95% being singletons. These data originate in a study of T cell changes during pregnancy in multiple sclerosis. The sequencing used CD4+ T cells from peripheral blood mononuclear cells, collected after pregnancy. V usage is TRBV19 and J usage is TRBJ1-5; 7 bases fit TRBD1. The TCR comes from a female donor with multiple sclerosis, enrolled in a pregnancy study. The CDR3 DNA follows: TGTGCCAGTAGTACTGACAGGGTCGCCAATCAGCCCCAGCATTTT. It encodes CASSTDRVANQPQHF.